The 19 T cell receptor beta chains reported below all come from one sample, sequenced in a study of T cells in Graves' hyperthyroidism and ophthalmopathy. TCR beta CDR3 sequences were amplified from RNA transcripts. RT-PCR in the first round (using the HTBI primer set) targeted the TCR CDR3. TCRdb itself ran the multiplex PCR reads through MiXCR, one entry per CDR3 protein. The sample records over 300,000 distinct CDR3 sequences, over 11% being singletons. The source material was blood. The receptors shown here come from a woman aged 55-69 years with Graves' hyperthyroidism.

The chain employs TRBV6-1 and TRBJ1-5, with D unclear. The CDR3 covers 16 residues. In germline, CDR1 is MNHNS, CDR2 SASEGT. V lost 7 bases to trimming and J lost 0 bases, with 16 bases between them. CDR3 in DNA: TGTGCCAGCACCAGAGGGTTAGCTCTTAGCAATCAGCCCCAGCATTTT. Translated: CASTRGLALSNQPQHF.

The sample holds a few counts of this clonotype. The chain recombines TRBV30 with TRBJ1-3; a possible D gene is TRBD1 (5 bases). V lost 0 bases and J lost 0, with 9 bases in between. The length of the CDR3 is 15 residues. Germline CDR1 is GTSNPN and CDR2 is SVGIG (reference sequence). The CDR3 DNA is TGTGCCTGGAGTGTGGGGGTTCTCTCTGGAAACACCATATATTTT. Protein product: CAWSVGVLSGNTIYF.

This clonotype was observed many times. This chain links TRBV20-1 with TRBJ2-1, with 14 bases identical to TRBD2. Germline V gene sequence: CDR1 DFQATT, CDR2 SNEGSKA (reference sequence). Unmatched junction bases numbered 8, after V lost 5 bases and J lost 8 bases. This CDR3 is 15 amino acids long. This CDR3 is CSAQRLAGGMDEQFF. For the CDR3, the DNA is TGCAGTGCTCAACGACTAGCGGGAGGGATGGATGAGCAGTTCTTC.

This clonotype came up a few times. This chain connects TRBV29-1 to TRBJ2-5; 7 bases are a match to TRBD1. V trimming: 6 bases; J trimming: 4 bases; junction bases outside the gene matches: 5. The CDR3 is made up of 12 amino acids. Germline V gene sequence: CDR1 SQVTM, CDR2 ANQGSEA. The CDR3 here is CSVLTGSETQYF. The CDR3 nucleotides read TGCAGCGTCCTGACAGGGTCAGAGACCCAGTACTTC.

This clonotype was counted many times. J is TRBJ2-1 and V is TRBV18; a possible D gene is TRBD1 (6 bases). Germline CDR1 and CDR2: KGHSH and LQKENI. Trimming took off 2 bases at V and 7 bases at J, with 12 bases between the two ends. CDR3 size: 14 residues. The CDR3 reads CASSPTDRPNEQFF. The CDR3 DNA follows: TGTGCCAGCTCACCAACGGACAGACCTAATGAGCAGTTCTTC.

V and J are TRBV6-2 or TRBV6-3 and TRBJ1-4, with D unclear. Germline V gene sequence: CDR1 MNHEY, CDR2 SVGEGT. V was shortened by 5 bases and J by 8 bases, with 9 bases between the two germline ends. The CDR3 contains 12 residues. CDR3: CASSRGWEKLFF. The CDR3 DNA reads as TGTGCCAGCAGTCGGGGTTGGGAAAAACTGTTTTTT.

This clonotype was recorded many times. V usage is TRBV20-1 and J usage is TRBJ2-7, with TRBD2 as a possible D gene (6 bases). This CDR3 is 16 amino acids long. Germline V lookup: CDR1 DFQATT, CDR2 SNEGSKA (reference sequence). V was clipped by 3 bases and J by 0 bases, with 18 bases between them. The CDR3 DNA is TGCAGTGCTAGTGGGAGCGGGTTTTGGGGCTCCTACGAGCAGTACTTC. It yields the protein CSASGSGFWGSYEQYF.

This clonotype was recorded many times. V usage is TRBV11-3 and J usage is TRBJ2-1; 14 nucleotides agree with TRBD2. The trim removed 0 bases at V and 8 bases at J, leaving 3 bases unmatched. The CDR3 totals 16 residues. Germline V gives CDR1 SGHNT, CDR2 YENEEA. This CDR3 is CASSLEGLAGVDEQFF. The CDR3 DNA sequence: TGTGCCAGCAGCTTAGAGGGACTAGCGGGAGTCGATGAGCAGTTCTTC.

Ten or more counts support this clonotype. The rearrangement links TRBV4-1 to TRBJ1-1; 8 bases match TRBD1. CDR1 and CDR2 (germline): MGHRA, YSYEKL. This CDR3 spans 16 amino acids. V shed 6 bases and J 4 bases; nucleotides not matched to a gene: 13. The CDR3 nucleotides read TGCGCCAGCAGTCCTACAGGGGGAGTTTTTGGCACTGAAGCTTTCTTT. This sequence encodes CASSPTGGVFGTEAFF.

On this clonotype itself: A junction boundary mismatches the germline segment, possibly from a read error. J is TRBJ2-3 and V is TRBV5-1; D is possibly TRBD1 (5 bases). The CDR3 runs 16 residues. The V gene's germline CDR1 is SGHRS and CDR2 YFSETQ. The CDR3 region has the DNA TGTCCCAACAACCATGGGGCATTCGGAAGCACAGATACGCAGTATTTT. Translated, it gives CPNNHGAFGSTDTQYF.

This clonotype was seen repeatedly, ten times or more. This chain uses TRBV24-1 with TRBJ2-3; perhaps TRBD1 as D (6 bases). The CDR3 runs 13 residues. V lost 7 bases, J lost 5 bases, and 12 bases lay in between. Germline V gene data show CDR1 as KGHDR and CDR2 as SFDVKD. CDR3 coding DNA: TGTGCCACCAGCGCAGGGGTGGTAGATACGCAGTATTTT. It specifies CATSAGVVDTQYF.

This clonotype appeared many times. The rearrangement links TRBV5-1 to TRBJ2-3; TRBD2 matches at 7 bases. There are 15 residues in the CDR3. From germline, CDR1 is SGHRS and CDR2 YFSETQ. Trimming at V came to 0 bases and at J to 4 bases, leaving 5 bases not matched to a gene. CDR3 nucleotide sequence: TGCGCCAGCAGCTTGGCTAGCGGAGGGGCAGATACGCAGTATTTT. Amino acid sequence: CASSLASGGADTQYF.

This clonotype occurred many times. The chain combines TRBV12-3 or TRBV12-4 with TRBJ2-5, with D perhaps assigned TRBD1 or TRBD2 (6 bases each). The ends were cut back, 6 bases at V and 5 bases at J, with 22 bases in the middle. The CDR3 is made up of 16 amino acids. The CDR3 spells CASRRILEGGYETQYF. Here the CDR3 DNA reads TGTGCCAGCAGACGAATCCTGGAGGGGGGTTATGAGACCCAGTACTTC.

This clonotype was counted between two and nine times. Just one base apart from a much larger clone, this may be a read error. V and J are TRBV12-3 or TRBV12-4 and TRBJ2-7; the match to TRBD2 covers 12 bases. The CDR3 contains 16 residues. V trimming: 5 bases; J trimming: 2 bases; junction bases outside the gene matches: 7. The CDR3 region has the DNA TGTGCCAGCAGTCTCGGACTAGCGGGGACCCCCTACGAGCAGTACTTC. Translated: CASSLGLAGTPYEQYF.

The chain uses TRBV5-5 and TRBJ1-1; D is unclear. Germline CDR1 SGHKS, CDR2 YYEKEE (reference sequence). CDR3 length: 16 amino acids. V was shortened by 3 bases and J by 6 bases, with 21 bases between the two germline ends. The CDR3 DNA follows: TGTGCCAGCAGCTGGGTCCAGGCCGGGTTCGAGGCTGAAGCTTTCTTT. Encoded protein: CASSWVQAGFEAEAFF. Based on the CDR3 plus reference TRBV5-5 and TRBJ1-1, the full variable domain is DAGVTQSPTHLIKTRGQQVTLRCSPISGHKSVSWYQQVLGQGPQFIFQYYEKEERGRGNFPDRFSARQFPNYSSELNVNALLLGDSALYLCASSWVQAGFEAEAFFGQGTRLTVV.

This clonotype was observed at least ten times. The chain has TRBV11-1 and TRBJ2-5; a possible D gene is TRBD2 (6 bases). The germline gives CDR1 SGHAT, CDR2 FQDESV (reference sequence). The CDR3 contains 14 residues. The V end was cut by 4 bases, the J end by 1 base, with 10 bases between. This CDR3 reads CASSYQGLQETQYF. The DNA for the CDR3 is TGTGCCAGCAGCTATCAGGGACTCCAAGAGACCCAGTACTTC.

Many counts were recorded for this clonotype. V and J are TRBV7-9 and TRBJ1-2; D uncertain. The germline CDR1 and CDR2 sequences are SEHNR and FQNEAQ (reference sequence). V was cut by 2 bases and J by 8 bases, with 9 bases left in between. This CDR3 region has 12 residues. The CDR3 nucleotides read TGTGCCAGCAGCTTAAACGGGAACGGCTACACCTTC. It is translated as CASSLNGNGYTF.

The table lists this clonotype with many counts. This chain joins TRBV9 and TRBJ2-1; tentative D call: TRBD2 (6 bases). The CDR3 runs 15 residues. Trimming took off 0 bases at V and 5 bases at J, with 12 bases between the two ends. Germline values: CDR1 SGDLS, CDR2 YYNGEE. The CDR3 sequence: CASSVGRGLDNEQFF. CDR3 in DNA: TGTGCCAGCAGCGTAGGGCGGGGATTAGACAATGAGCAGTTCTTC. Full variable domain (outside the CDR3, taken from reference TRBV9 and TRBJ2-1): DSGVTQTPKHLITATGQRVTLRCSPRSGDLSVYWYQQSLDQGLQFLIQYYNGEERAKGNILERFSAQQFPDLHSELNLSSLELGDSALYFCASSVGRGLDNEQFFGPGTRLTVL.

This clonotype was seen many times. The rearrangement uses TRBV30 and TRBJ1-6; D not certain. The CDR3 has 13 amino acids. Germline V gene lookup returns CDR1 GTSNPN and CDR2 SVGIG (reference sequence). V lost 4 bases and J 14 bases, leaving 18 bases between the germline ends. The CDR3 protein is CAWTTFGSSALHF. The CDR3 DNA sequence: TGTGCCTGGACTACCTTCGGGTCGTCAGCCCTCCACTTT.